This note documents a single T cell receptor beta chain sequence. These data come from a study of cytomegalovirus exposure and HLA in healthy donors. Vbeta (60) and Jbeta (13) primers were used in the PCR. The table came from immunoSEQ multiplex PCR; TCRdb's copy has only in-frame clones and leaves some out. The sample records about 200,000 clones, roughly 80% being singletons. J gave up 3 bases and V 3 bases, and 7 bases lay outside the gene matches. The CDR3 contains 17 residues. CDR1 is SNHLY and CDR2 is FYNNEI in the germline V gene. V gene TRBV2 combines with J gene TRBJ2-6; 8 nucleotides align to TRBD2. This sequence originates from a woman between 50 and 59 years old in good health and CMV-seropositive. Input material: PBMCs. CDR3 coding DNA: TGTGCCAGCAGTGAGGCGGGGGGCCAAGTTGGGGCCAACGTCCTGACTTTC. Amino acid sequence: CASSEAGGQVGANVLTF.